This T cell receptor (beta chain) was captured by sequencing in a study of T cell responses to AZD1222 COVID-19 vaccine. Study-level information: Pooled together were second doses at about 4 or about 12 weeks.

CDR1 and CDR2 (germline): SGHRS, YFSETQ. The ends were cut back, 2 bases at V and 1 base at J, with 12 bases in the middle. CDR3 length: 16 residues. Regarding the study as a whole: CD4 TCRs linked to vaccination spanned spike, dominating at 160-218 and 743-854. Two AZD1222 doses significantly raised spike-specific TCR breadth and depth over controls.

As regards this clone: The antigen is unknown.

Sequencing was performed with immunoSEQ multiplex PCR; in TCRdb, only in-frame clones are kept and a portion is missing. The repertoire holds about 130,000 clones, with around 86% as singletons. The TCR sequence derives from an adult in good health. V gene TRBV5-1 combines with J gene TRBJ2-2; D call uncertain. The sequencing used peripheral blood, collected on day 0 of AZD1222 vaccination. CDR3 coding DNA: TGCGCCAGCAGCTTCCTGGCGGTGGGGAACACCGGGGAGCTGTTTTTT. Protein: CASSFLAVGNTGELFF.